What follows describes a single T cell receptor beta chain. This clonotype was detected a few times. The target of this receptor is not known. Base qualities are not at hand, and no much larger clone is one base apart. The data are from a study of T cell repertoires in cytomegalovirus infection (dated by TCRdb to the late 2010s). For context, the study as a whole: Recently identified HLA-C-restricted CMV epitopes, whose presentation resists viral immunomodulation, were targeted by peptide stimulations together with well-studied HLA-B-restricted epitopes. Donor HLA type was relevant to the analysis, because carriage of CMV infection together with the matching HLA type was indicated by public TCR beta signatures. The investigation overall reported the following: In both this cohort and an independent roughly 350-donor cohort, the cumulative frequency of public TCR beta family members distinguished carriers of CMV infection plus the relevant HLA type. The ex vivo response was dominated by HLA-C-restricted CMV-specific TCR beta clonotypes, which also provided the single most frequent clonotype in two of eight donors.

The CDR3 contains 16 residues, cysteine and phenylalanine counted. CDR3 DNA only is kept here, 48 bases in frame from base 1. Relative to germline, V is missing 3 bases and J is missing 5 bases, with 11 bases of the junction outside any gene match. Taken with the paper, the label for treatment or condition translates to: in vitro stimulation with specific CMV peptide epitopes to enrich CMV-specific T cells. The sequencer listed for this sample is Illumina HiSeq 1500. The raw public reads went through TCRdb reprocessing: fastp at Q25, MiXCR clone calling, in-frame beta chains kept. Here each entry gathers all rows of one CDR3 protein and keeps the most common genes and DNA. The sample has 700,000 to 900,000 distinct CDR3 sequences on record, 25% to 35% of them singletons. The ten largest clones represent around 12% of the sample.

Here the chain combines TRBV12-3 or TRBV12-4 and TRBJ1-1; 8 central bases correspond to TRBD1. The clonotype was recovered from a human donor in good health (CMV status not recorded). Some clones in this sample may be carry-over from other donors' samples. Sequencing used cultured CD8+ T cells from PBMCs, obtained from culture after CMV antigen stimulation. The bases are TGTGCCAGCAGTTTGAACCAGGGGGCGGGGAGTACTGAAGCTTTCTTT. This gives the protein CASSLNQGAGSTEAFF.